These 27 T cell receptor beta chains share one sample of origin, sequenced in a study of spatial heterogeneity in lung cancer. Via MiXCR, TCRdb re-called the 5' RACE reads, giving one row per CDR3 protein. Of about a thousand distinct CDR3 sequences listed, around 23% are singletons. Their target antigens are unknown. General study findings and limits: Counts of expanded alpha and beta TCRs within tumors tracked the tumor nonsynonymous mutation count.

The time point is: sample taken at primary tumor resection. Specimen: lung tumor tissue, collected at surgery. These receptors came from a male donor with early-stage non-small cell lung cancer.

In the case of this clonotype: Germline is not matched at one junction end, which may reflect a read error. The size of this beta chain means little, since it is a stray read in a library made for alpha chains. The chain uses TRBV7-9 and TRBJ2-2; 7 bases map to TRBD1. The germline CDR1 and CDR2 sequences are SEHNR and FQNEAQ (reference sequence). The CDR3 runs 15 residues. The CDR3 loop reads CASRVDRANIGELFF. The CDR3 DNA sequence: TGTGCCAGCAGAGTTGACAGGGCGAACATCGGGGAGCTGTTTTTT.

This clonotype is labeled large. The library was prepared for alpha chains; this beta chain is a stray read, so its frequency means little. The CDR3 DNA reads as TGTGCCAGCAGAGAGCGGGAGGGCCACGGTACGCAGTATTTT. Translated: CASREREGHGTQYF. The rearrangement joins TRBV28 to TRBJ2-3; 10 nucleotides match TRBD2. The CDR3 extends over 14 amino acids. Germline values: CDR1 MDHEN, CDR2 SYDVKM. The V and J ends lost 6 bases and 8 bases, in that order; junction bases with no gene match: 8.

Turning to this clonotype: This beta chain turned up in a library designed for alpha chains; as an off-target read, its abundance says little. The chain joins TRBV18 to TRBJ2-3, with a weak D call TRBD1 (5 bases). Germline values: CDR1 KGHSH, CDR2 LQKENI. The CDR3 runs 15 residues. V lost 3 bases and J lost 1, with 11 bases in between. CDR3 nucleotide sequence: TGTGCCAGCTCACCCGCGCAGGGTGGCACAGATACGCAGTATTTT. Translating it yields CASSPAQGGTDTQYF.

About this clonotype: Little can be read into the size of this beta chain, an off-target read in a library designed for alpha chains. The chain combines TRBV27 with TRBJ2-2; D unresolved. V gave up 3 bases and J gave up 0 bases, with 5 bases separating them. In germline, CDR1 is MNHEY, CDR2 SMNVEV (reference sequence). The CDR3 covers 14 residues. DNA of the CDR3: TGTGCCAGCAGTTTTGGAGCGAACACCGGGGAGCTGTTTTTT. Its protein product is CASSFGANTGELFF.

On this clonotype itself: This beta chain appears as a stray read in a library generated for alpha chains; its size is not informative. This chain links TRBV27 with TRBJ2-5; 10 bases fit TRBD1. Germline-derived CDR1 and CDR2 are MNHEY and SMNVEV (reference sequence). The CDR3 is 16 residues long. With 9 bases clipped from V and 4 bases from J, the junction kept 14 bases outside the gene matches. The CDR3: CASADFGTGVLETQYF. The CDR3 DNA reads as TGTGCCAGTGCCGATTTCGGGACAGGGGTTTTAGAGACCCAGTACTTC.

A few counts support this clonotype. Within a library made for alpha chains, this beta chain is off target, and its count is uninformative. The chain links TRBV20-1 to TRBJ2-4; D unclear. The length of the CDR3 is 11 residues. The germline gives CDR1 DFQATT, CDR2 SNEGSKA (reference sequence). Trimming left V 2 bases short and J 8 bases short, with 7 bases between. CDR3 residues: CSARRQDIQYF. As DNA, the CDR3 is TGCAGTGCTAGACGGCAAGACATTCAGTACTTC.

This clonotype is categorized as large (0.1 to 1%). A library prepared for alpha chains yielded this beta chain as an off-target read; its size is of little meaning. The J gene is TRBJ2-5, the V gene TRBV7-2; 8 nucleotides align to TRBD1. Trimming took 1 base from V and 5 from J; bases not matched to a gene: 3. This CDR3 has 14 amino acids. The germline V gene has CDR1 SGHTA and CDR2 FQGNSA. In DNA, the CDR3 is TGTGCCAGCAGCTTAGACAGGGGGAAGGAGACCCAGTACTTC. This codes for CASSLDRGKETQYF.

Details on this clonotype: The library was designed around alpha chains, so this beta chain is a stray read whose abundance carries little weight. J is TRBJ2-7 and V is TRBV5-1; TRBD2 matches 8 bases. Trimming at V came to 1 base and at J to 2 bases, leaving 5 bases not matched to a gene. Germline CDR1 and CDR2: SGHRS and YFSETQ. The CDR3 covers 15 residues. This CDR3 is CASSLSGSLPYEQYF. The CDR3 coding sequence is TGCGCCAGCAGCTTGAGCGGGAGCCTCCCCTACGAGCAGTACTTC.

As for this clonotype: This beta chain represents an off-target read in a library built for alpha chains; its size is of limited meaning. The chain couples TRBV7-9 to TRBJ2-3; no clear D gene. The V end was cut by 2 bases, the J end by 0 bases, with 9 bases between. CDR3 length equals 15 residues. Per the germline V gene, CDR1 is SEHNR and CDR2 is FQNEAQ (reference sequence). This CDR3 reads CASSLQGKSTDTQYF. CDR3 sequence (DNA): TGTGCCAGCAGCTTACAAGGAAAGAGCACAGATACGCAGTATTTT.

To note about this clonotype: The library was built for alpha chains, so this beta chain is an off-target read and its size means little. The V gene is TRBV13, the J gene TRBJ1-1; a weak D match, TRBD1 (5 bases). The CDR3 covers 15 residues. Germline assignment: CDR1 PRHDT and CDR2 FYEKMQ (reference sequence). V was clipped by 1 base and J by 4 bases, with 13 bases between them. Here the CDR3 reads CASSLAESGSTEAFF. CDR3 nucleotide sequence: TGTGCCAGCAGCTTAGCTGAGTCAGGGTCCACTGAAGCTTTCTTT.

By frequency in the sample, this clonotype is large. The library was designed around alpha chains, so this beta chain is a stray read whose abundance carries little weight. The rearrangement joins TRBV28 to TRBJ2-1, with 10 bases identical to TRBD2. Germline V gene data show CDR1 as MDHEN and CDR2 as SYDVKM. CDR3 size: 16 residues. V trimming: 3 bases; J trimming: 7 bases; junction bases outside the gene matches: 9. The CDR3 region has the DNA TGTGCCAGCAGTTTCCTGCTAGCGGGAGCTGGTAATGAGCAGTTCTTC. It is translated as CASSFLLAGAGNEQFF.

In this sample, this clonotype is large (0.1 to 1%). This beta chain was picked up by a library intended for alpha chains and is off target, so its count carries little meaning. The chain has TRBV6-2 or TRBV6-3 and TRBJ2-7; D not resolved. This CDR3 is built from 12 residues. CDR1 and CDR2 (germline): MNHEY, SVGEGT. V dropped 5 bases and J dropped 0 bases, with 5 bases sitting between them. CDR3 coding DNA: TGTGCCAGCAGTCCTAGCTCCTACGAGCAGTACTTC. The encoded protein is CASSPSSYEQYF.

In its sample, this clonotype is large. This beta chain slipped into a library made for alpha chains as a stray read, so its size is not meaningful. This rearrangement joins TRBV5-1 to TRBJ2-3; D uncertain. This CDR3 is built from 12 residues. Trimming took 4 bases from V and 2 from J, leaving 5 bases between them. Germline CDR1 SGHRS, CDR2 YFSETQ. The CDR3 region has the DNA TGCGCCAGCAGCCCGTACACAGATACGCAGTATTTT. Its protein is CASSPYTDTQYF.

In its sample, this clonotype is large. The size of this beta chain means little, since it is a stray read in a library made for alpha chains. This chain links TRBV3-1 with TRBJ2-5; TRBD1 is a possible D gene (6 bases). The V gene lost 4 bases and the J gene lost 6 bases, with 18 bases spanning the gap. The CDR3 has 15 amino acids. Germline CDR1 reads LGHDT; CDR2 reads YNNKEL (reference sequence). This CDR3 is CASSRATGLAKTQYF. CDR3 bases: TGTGCCAGCAGCCGAGCTACAGGGTTGGCAAAGACCCAGTACTTC.

This clonotype is judged large. With the library built for alpha chains, this beta chain is off target and its frequency is not meaningful. The gene calls are TRBV7-9 and TRBJ2-7, with D possibly matching TRBD1 (6 bases). This CDR3 has 14 amino acids. Trimming pared 3 bases from V and 2 bases from J, leaving 11 bases between. In germline, CDR1 is SEHNR, CDR2 FQNEAQ (reference sequence). The CDR3 bases are TGTGCCAGCAGCTTCGGGCAGGGGCCCTACGAGCAGTACTTC. Its protein is CASSFGQGPYEQYF.

This clonotype has just a few counts. Found in a library prepared for alpha chains, this beta chain is an off-target read, and its abundance has little meaning. The V and J genes are TRBV28 and TRBJ2-7, with 9 bases matching TRBD1. The CDR3 contains 14 residues. The J segment lost 5 bases and the V segment lost 2 bases, leaving 4 bases of the junction unmatched. Per germline, CDR1 MDHEN and CDR2 SYDVKM. This chain's CDR3 is CASSLQGQGHEQYF. Here the CDR3 DNA reads TGTGCCAGCAGTTTACAGGGACAGGGCCACGAGCAGTACTTC. Filled out from reference TRBV28 and TRBJ2-7, the complete variable domain reads DVKVTQSSRYLVKRTGEKVFLECVQDMDHENMFWYRQDPGLGLRLIYFSYDVKMKEKGDIPEGYSVSREKKERFSLILESASTNQTSMYLCASSLQGQGHEQYFGPGTRLTVT.

This clonotype ranks as large (0.1 to 1%). In a library made to pick up alpha chains, this beta chain is a stray read with a size that means little. The chain has TRBV7-3 and TRBJ2-4, with D possibly being TRBD1 or TRBD2 (5 bases each). The V end lost 5 bases, the J end lost 5 bases, and 13 bases lay between the germline ends. Germline CDR1 is SGHTA and CDR2 is FQGTGA. The length of the CDR3 is 14 residues. The chain's CDR3 is CASSPTGTQNIQYF. CDR3 DNA: TGTGCCAGCAGCCCAACCGGGACCCAAAACATTCAGTACTTC.

Concerning this clonotype itself: For a library built for alpha chains, this beta chain is a stray read; little rests on its size. The chain recombines TRBV7-9 with TRBJ2-1; TRBD1 aligns across 8 bases. The CDR3 is 15 amino acids. The germline V gene encodes CDR1 SEHNR and CDR2 FQNEAQ (reference sequence). V trimming: 6 bases; J trimming: 8 bases; junction bases outside the gene matches: 12. DNA for the CDR3: TGTGCCAGCAGGCCCGCGGGGCAGGGGGCCGATGAGCAGTTCTTC. Protein product: CASRPAGQGADEQFF.

This clonotype rates as hyperexpanded. Because the library targeted alpha chains, this beta chain is an off-target read whose size means little. The chain employs TRBV7-3 and TRBJ2-3; D remains unclear. CDR1 SGHTA and CDR2 FQGTGA come from the germline V gene. V was shortened by 2 bases and J by 3 bases, with 9 bases between the two germline ends. This CDR3 contains 14 residues. DNA of the CDR3: TGTGCCAGCAGCTTAGGGTATCCAACAGATACGCAGTATTTT. Amino acids: CASSLGYPTDTQYF.

This clonotype is categorized as large. This beta chain is an off-target read within a library intended for alpha chains, so its frequency means little. This chain uses TRBV4-3 with TRBJ2-7; 11 bases align to TRBD2. CDR1 is LGHNA and CDR2 is YSLEER in the germline V gene. Trimming took 0 bases from V and 4 from J; bases not matched to a gene: 2. This CDR3 has 15 residues. CDR3 loop: CASSQDTSGSYEQYF. The CDR3 DNA is TGCGCCAGCAGCCAAGATACTAGCGGGAGTTACGAGCAGTACTTC.

Comment on this clonotype: Little can be read into the size of this beta chain, an off-target read in a library designed for alpha chains. The chain links TRBV7-2 to TRBJ2-4; D might be TRBD1 (5 bases). The length of the CDR3 is 16 residues. The V end lost 7 bases, the J end lost 0 bases, and 16 bases lay between the germline ends. In germline, CDR1 is SGHTA, CDR2 FQGNSA. DNA for the CDR3: TGTGCCAGCACCGACTTTTTCAGGGTAGCCAAAAACATTCAGTACTTC. Amino acids: CASTDFFRVAKNIQYF.

This clonotype was counted only a few times. Since the library was made to target alpha chains, this beta chain is a stray read and its abundance is not meaningful. J is TRBJ2-6 and V is TRBV28; TRBD1 matches 7 bases. V was pared by 6 bases and J by 0 bases, with 5 bases of the junction left unmatched. Germline assignment: CDR1 MDHEN and CDR2 SYDVKM. This CDR3 region has 16 residues. The CDR3 loop is CASRRGQTSGANVLTF. In DNA, the CDR3 is TGTGCCAGCAGACGGGGACAGACCTCTGGGGCCAACGTCCTGACTTTC.

This clonotype is large by share. This beta chain is an unintended read in a library built for alpha chains; its size means little. The J gene is TRBJ2-7, the V gene TRBV29-1; D tentatively reads TRBD1 or TRBD2 (5 bases each). In germline, CDR1 is SQVTM, CDR2 ANQGSEA. The CDR3 sequence is 13 residues long. Trimming took off 2 bases at V and 4 bases at J, with 12 bases between the two ends. As DNA, the CDR3 is TGCAGCGTTGAAACAGGAACGGGGTACGAGCAGTACTTC. It specifies CSVETGTGYEQYF.

This clonotype was seen more than once but under ten times. Little can be read into the size of this beta chain, an off-target read in a library designed for alpha chains. The chain is built from TRBV4-3 and TRBJ2-7, with 10 bases aligning to TRBD1. Trimming at V came to 0 bases and at J to 4 bases, leaving 6 bases not matched to a gene. CDR3 length equals 16 residues. CDR1 LGHNA and CDR2 YSLEER come from the germline V gene. In DNA form, the CDR3 reads TGCGCCAGCAGCCAAGAGTCGACAGGGGGCTTATACGAGCAGTACTTC. Its translation is CASSQESTGGLYEQYF.

On this clonotype itself: This beta chain is off target for a library built for alpha chains, so its abundance means little. V usage is TRBV6-5 and J usage is TRBJ2-6; the D is unclear. Germline V gives CDR1 MNHEY, CDR2 SVGAGI. Trimming took 5 bases from V and 0 from J, leaving 14 bases between them. The CDR3 has 17 residues. The CDR3 is CASSTDREFSGANVLTF. Written as DNA, the CDR3 is TGTGCCAGCAGTACGGACCGCGAATTCTCTGGGGCCAACGTCCTGACTTTC.

This clonotype was counted a few times. This beta chain turned up in a library designed for alpha chains; as an off-target read, its abundance says little. The gene calls are TRBV10-1 and TRBJ2-2; the D gene is possibly TRBD2 (5 bases). Trimming cost V 4 bases and J 7 bases, with 13 bases left between them. The CDR3 runs to 14 residues. CDR1 WNHNN and CDR2 SYGVQD come from the germline V gene (reference sequence). CDR3 amino acids: CASSVARVNGELFF. The CDR3 DNA follows: TGCGCCAGCAGTGTTGCGCGGGTCAACGGGGAGCTGTTTTTT.

By share, this clonotype counts as large. For a library built for alpha chains, this beta chain is a stray read; little rests on its size. Here the CDR3 reads CASSFQGLAGVIYNEQFF. CDR3 DNA sequence: TGTGCCAGCAGCTTTCAGGGACTAGCGGGAGTCATATACAATGAGCAGTTCTTC. V is TRBV5-5 and J is TRBJ2-1, with TRBD2 matching over 14 bases. The germline V gene encodes CDR1 SGHKS and CDR2 YYEKEE (reference sequence). The CDR3 is made up of 18 amino acids. V lost 2 bases, J lost 4 bases, and 8 bases stayed unmatched.